The 18 T cell receptor beta chains given below trace back to one sample, sequenced in a study of blood T cell repertoires in COVID-19. Sequencing used immunoSEQ multiplex PCR; TCRdb keeps in-frame clones, though not all of them. The sample yields around 190,000 clones, 84% seen once. Sequenced input: PBMCs or T cells enriched from blood (not recorded which). These receptor sequences come from a woman aged 25 to 39 who had been exposed to COVID-19.

The V and J genes are TRBV18 and TRBJ2-7; D perhaps matches TRBD2 (5 bases). Per the germline V gene, CDR1 is KGHSH and CDR2 is LQKENI. CDR3 length: 17 residues. Trimming took 3 bases from V and 4 from J, leaving 22 bases between them. The CDR3 DNA follows: TGTGCCAGCTCACCGGGATTTTCCGTGAGGGTTCGGTACGAGCAGTACTTC. It codes for CASSPGFSVRVRYEQYF.

V and J are TRBV19 and TRBJ1-1; TRBD1 matches at 9 bases. The CDR3 is made up of 16 amino acids. From germline, CDR1 is LNHDA and CDR2 SQIVND (reference sequence). V gave up 6 bases and J gave up 0 bases; unmatched junction bases: 8. The CDR3 coding sequence is TGTGCCAGTAGCCGGAGGACAGGGGATATGAACACTGAAGCTTTCTTT. Encoded protein: CASSRRTGDMNTEAFF.

J is TRBJ2-7 and V is TRBV7-9; 9 nucleotides agree with TRBD1. The CDR3 has 16 residues. The germline V gene encodes CDR1 SEHNR and CDR2 FQNEAQ (reference sequence). The V gene end was trimmed by 4 bases and the J gene end by 4 bases; junction bases not matched to a gene: 11. The CDR3 coding sequence is TGTGCCAGCAGCTCCTCGTTGGTGACAGGGGGGTACGAGCAGTACTTC. Translating gives CASSSSLVTGGYEQYF.

The rearrangement joins TRBV5-1 to TRBJ1-2; tentatively, D is TRBD1 (6 bases). Germline values: CDR1 SGHRS, CDR2 YFSETQ. The length of the CDR3 is 16 residues. V was cut by 0 bases and J by 6 bases, with 18 bases left in between. The CDR3: CASSLAPHGGGDGYTF. The CDR3 DNA reads TGCGCCAGCAGCTTGGCCCCTCACGGGGGGGGCGATGGCTACACCTTC.

The chain employs TRBV28 and TRBJ1-2; D is undetermined. The CDR3 sequence is 13 residues long. CDR1 and CDR2 (germline): MDHEN, SYDVKM. The ends were cut back, 4 bases at V and 8 bases at J, with 14 bases in the middle. CDR3 DNA: TGTGCCAGCAGTTATCTCCGGTCGGGGGGCTACACCTTC. This translates into CASSYLRSGGYTF.

The chain uses TRBV4-1 and TRBJ2-7; 10 positions match TRBD2. Germline CDR1 is MGHRA and CDR2 is YSYEKL. This CDR3 comprises 15 residues. Losses at the gene ends were 4 bases for V and 2 bases for J; bases not matched to a gene: 5. The DNA for the CDR3 is TGCGCCAGCAGCCTACTAGCGGGGTCTACCTACGAGCAGTACTTC. It yields the protein CASSLLAGSTYEQYF.

This rearrangement joins TRBV5-1 to TRBJ2-1, with 8 bases lining up with TRBD2. The germline gives CDR1 SGHRS, CDR2 YFSETQ. With V trimmed by 4 bases and J by 0 bases, 3 bases remained unmatched. This CDR3 is 15 amino acids long. CDR3 nucleotides: TGCGCCAGCAGCCAGACTAGCGTCTCCTACAATGAGCAGTTCTTC. Translating it yields CASSQTSVSYNEQFF.

This clone was found once. The chain carries TRBV5-5 and TRBJ1-1; D remains ambiguous. The CDR3 has 14 residues. Germline CDR1 and CDR2: SGHKS and YYEKEE (reference sequence). V lost 4 bases and J 1 base, leaving 11 bases between the germline ends. The CDR3 DNA reads TGTGCCAGCAGCCCCAGCGGCCGGAACACTGAAGCTTTCTTT. Translation gives CASSPSGRNTEAFF.

The count of this clone is one. The chain carries TRBV4-3 and TRBJ2-7, with 7 nucleotides matching TRBD2. This CDR3 has 14 amino acids. CDR1 LGHNA and CDR2 YSLEER come from the germline V gene. J lost 3 bases, V lost 0 bases, and 2 bases had no gene match. CDR3 protein: CASSQDPGGYEQYF. CDR3 coding DNA: TGCGCCAGCAGCCAAGACCCGGGAGGCTACGAGCAGTACTTC.

The CDR3 spells CASSPIPQTSVYEQYF. CDR3 nucleotides: TGTGCCAGCAGTCCCATACCCCAAACTTCGGTCTACGAGCAGTACTTC. The chain is built from TRBV28 and TRBJ2-7; D gene ambiguous. The CDR3 is made up of 16 amino acids. Germline V CDR1 and CDR2: MDHEN, SYDVKM. V was pared by 5 bases and J by 3 bases, with 20 bases between.

The chain is built from TRBV11-3 and TRBJ2-3; no firm D call. The V end was cut by 3 bases, the J end by 4 bases, with 11 bases between. Germline CDR1 is SGHNT and CDR2 is YENEEA. This CDR3 contains 14 residues. The CDR3: CASSLAAAADTQYF. The CDR3 DNA sequence: TGTGCCAGCAGCTTGGCGGCCGCTGCAGATACGCAGTATTTT. The whole variable domain, filled in from reference TRBV11-3 and TRBJ2-3, reads EAGVVQSPRYKIIEKKQPVAFWCNPISGHNTLYWYLQNLGQGPELLIRYENEEAVDDSQLPKDRFSAERLKGVDSTLKIQPAELGDSAVYLCASSLAAAADTQYFGPGTRLTVL.

The gene calls are TRBV21-1 and TRBJ1-3; TRBD1 is taken as the D call from the table, unchecked against the DNA. TRBV21-1 is flagged as a pseudogene. The CDR3 loop spans 15 amino acids. CDR3 DNA: TGTGCCAGCAGCAAAGGGCTCGATCTTGGAAACACCATATATTTT. Translating gives CASSKGLDLGNTIYF.

The genes are TRBV7-2 and TRBJ1-4, with TRBD1 as a possible D gene (6 bases). The CDR3 runs 13 residues. The germline CDR1 and CDR2 sequences are SGHTA and FQGNSA. V shed 7 bases and J shed 8 bases, with 14 bases lying between them. The CDR3 protein is CASTINRDEKLFF. The DNA for the CDR3 is TGTGCCAGCACAATAAACAGGGACGAAAAACTGTTTTTT. Full variable domain (rest looked up from reference TRBV7-2 and TRBJ1-4): GAGVSQSPSNKVTEKGKDVELRCDPISGHTALYWYRQSLGQGLEFLIYFQGNSAPDKSGLPSDRFSAERTGGSVSTLTIQRTQQEDSAVYLCASTINRDEKLFFGSGTQLSVL.

This rearrangement joins TRBV6-2 or TRBV6-3 to TRBJ1-2; TRBD1 aligns across 7 bases. This CDR3 region has 14 residues. The junction had 5 bases not matched to a gene; V was cut back by 5 bases and J by 2 bases. CDR1 is MNHEY, CDR2 SVGEGT, per germline. The CDR3 DNA sequence: TGTGCCAGCAGTCTACAGGGGAGGAACTATGGCTACACCTTC. Its protein is CASSLQGRNYGYTF.

V usage is TRBV19 and J usage is TRBJ1-1; D might be TRBD1 (5 bases). Trimming took off 3 bases at V and 4 bases at J, with 12 bases between the two ends. This CDR3 has 14 amino acids. Germline-derived CDR1 and CDR2 are LNHDA and SQIVND (reference sequence). The CDR3 loop is CASSMGGDLTEAFF. CDR3 in DNA: TGTGCCAGTAGTATGGGAGGGGACCTCACTGAAGCTTTCTTT.

The rearrangement joins TRBV9 to TRBJ2-2; 7 nucleotides match TRBD2. This CDR3 is 14 amino acids long. Germline V gene sequence: CDR1 SGDLS, CDR2 YYNGEE. V lost 3 bases to trimming and J lost 6 bases; unmatched junction nucleotides: 5. Written as DNA, the CDR3 is TGTGCCAGCAGCGCCCCTCGGGGGGCCGGGGAGCTGTTTTTT. This gives the protein CASSAPRGAGELFF.

J is TRBJ1-2 and V is TRBV5-6; 10 bases agree with TRBD1. Looked up from germline, CDR1 is SGHDT and CDR2 is YYEEEE. J gave up 8 bases and V 4 bases, and 11 bases lay outside the gene matches. This CDR3 contains 15 residues. The CDR3 nucleotides are TGTGCCAGCAGCCTTGGCGGGACAGGGGCCTTGGGCTACACCTTC. It yields the protein CASSLGGTGALGYTF.

The chain combines TRBV28 with TRBJ1-1, with D maybe TRBD1 (6 bases). V shed 2 bases and J shed 0 bases, with 10 bases lying between them. The CDR3 has 15 residues. CDR1 is MDHEN, CDR2 SYDVKM, per germline. CDR3 DNA sequence: TGTGCCAGCAGTTTAGGGGGCCCTGTGAACACTGAAGCTTTCTTT. This codes for CASSLGGPVNTEAFF.